The 5 T cell receptor beta chains in this list originate from one sample, sequenced in a study of cytomegalovirus exposure and HLA in healthy donors. PCR used 60 Vbeta primers and 13 Jbeta primers. Some clones are missing from TCRdb's copy, which holds only in-frame ones; the method was immunoSEQ multiplex PCR. The table includes approximately 180,000 clones, approximately 72% detected once. The material sequenced was PBMCs. The receptors here all came from a human donor in good health.

This rearrangement joins TRBV7-2 to TRBJ1-2; a weak D match, TRBD1 (5 bases). V was pared by 1 base and J by 7 bases, with 10 bases between. CDR1 and CDR2 from the germline V gene are SGHTA and FQGNSA. This CDR3 contains 13 residues. CDR3 protein: CASSLGRGCGYTF. The CDR3 nucleotides are TGTGCCAGCAGCTTAGGGAGGGGCTGTGGCTACACCTTC.

The rearrangement links TRBV6-4 to TRBJ2-1; 10 bases line up with TRBD1. The length of the CDR3 is 15 residues. V gave up 6 bases and J gave up 7 bases; unmatched junction bases: 9. CDR1 is MRHNA and CDR2 is SNTAGT in the germline V gene. Here the CDR3 DNA reads TGTGCCAGCAGCCGCCGGGACAGGGGTAGTAATGAGCAGTTCTTC. It codes for CASSRRDRGSNEQFF.

This clone was counted only a few times. The sample has other DNA sequences that encode this CDR3 too. The chain recombines TRBV5-8 with TRBJ1-1, with D unclear. CDR1 and CDR2 (germline): SGHTS, YDEGEE. The CDR3 runs 13 residues. Trimming shortened V by 1 base and J by 1 base, and 5 bases separated the two germline ends. CDR3 bases: TGTGCCAGCAGCTTGTCAAAGAACACTGAAGCTTTCTTT. Its protein is CASSLSKNTEAFF.

The CDR3 region has the DNA TGTGCCAGCAGCTTAAGCATCTCCTACGAGCAGTACTTC. Its translation is CASSLSISYEQYF. This chain links TRBV11-2 with TRBJ2-7, with D unclear. Germline V gene lookup returns CDR1 SGHAT and CDR2 FQNNGV. CDR3 size: 13 residues. V lost 2 bases, J lost 0 bases, and 5 bases lay in between.

This clone was observed a few times. This rearrangement joins TRBV5-8 to TRBJ2-7; D gene unclear. Per germline, CDR1 SGHTS and CDR2 YDEGEE. The CDR3 totals 10 residues. V lost 3 bases and J 4 bases, leaving 2 bases between the germline ends. The DNA of the CDR3 is TGTGCCAGCAGCTCTTACGAGCAGTACTTC. Its protein product is CASSSYEQYF. The full variable domain, rest sourced from reference TRBV5-8 and TRBJ2-7, is EAGVTQSPTHLIKTRGQQATLRCSPISGHTSVYWYQQALGLGLQFLLWYDEGEERNRGNFPPRFSGRQFPNYSSELNVNALELEDSALYLCASSSYEQYFGPGTRLTVT.